This TCR beta chain was identified in a study of early T cells in non-severe SARS-CoV-2 infection. The CDR3 length is 14 residues. V lost 8 bases and J lost 4; bases outside the gene matches: 5. Germline values: CDR1 SNHLY, CDR2 FYNNEI. With regard to this clonotype: Its specificity is unknown.

The study's findings and limits: Comparison of clonotypes with VDJdb favored anti-spike CD8 responses while missing private and CD4 specificities.

Each CDR3 protein gets one entry after TCRdb re-called the 5' RACE reads with MiXCR. The sample lists 55,000 to 65,000 distinct CDR3 sequences, approximately 12% occurring once. V and J are TRBV2 and TRBJ2-2; 9 bases fit TRBD2. The specimen was whole blood. This TCR was sampled from an adult who was a healthcare worker with PCR-confirmed SARS-CoV-2 infection or an uninfected control (not recorded which). CDR3 amino acids: CASLSGRSTGELFF. The CDR3 region has the DNA TGTGCCAGCCTTAGCGGGAGAAGCACCGGGGAGCTGTTTTTT. Filled out from reference TRBV2 and TRBJ2-2, the complete variable domain reads EPEVTQTPSHQVTQMGQEVILRCVPISNHLYFYWYRQILGQKVEFLVSFYNNEISEKSEIFDDQFSVERPDGSNFTLKIRSTKLEDSAMYFCASLSGRSTGELFFGEGSRLTVL.